The 30 T cell receptor beta chains below all came from one sample that was sequenced in a study of T cells in Graves' hyperthyroidism and ophthalmopathy. There were TCR beta CDR3 regions amplified from RNA transcripts. HTBI primers were used for first-round RT-PCR of the TCR CDR3. TCRdb reanalysed the multiplex PCR reads using MiXCR and keeps one entry per CDR3 protein. The profile shows roughly 250,000 distinct CDR3 sequences, roughly 15% of them singletons. Sequenced sample: blood. The receptors here all came from a woman between 35 and 50 years old with Graves' hyperthyroidism that later progressed to Graves' ophthalmopathy.

At least ten counts were recorded for this clonotype. The chain joins TRBV27 to TRBJ2-7, with D tentatively TRBD2 (5 bases). The germline V and J ends were trimmed by 4 bases and 0 bases, with 7 bases remaining between them. Germline CDR1 MNHEY, CDR2 SMNVEV (reference sequence). The CDR3 extends over 13 amino acids. CDR3 region: CASSYGDSYEQYF. The CDR3 DNA reads TGTGCCAGCAGTTACGGGGACTCCTACGAGCAGTACTTC.

Notes on this clonotype: A much larger clone differs from this one at a single base, so this may be a read error. V is TRBV18 and J is TRBJ2-1, with TRBD1 matching 8 bases. The CDR3 has 16 amino acids. Germline V gene data show CDR1 as KGHSH and CDR2 as LQKENI. The V gene end was trimmed by 6 bases and the J gene end by 6 bases; junction bases not matched to a gene: 13. Here the CDR3 DNA reads TGTGCCAGCTCGTACAGCACAGGGGGGCCTCGCAATGAGCAGTTCTTC. Amino acid sequence: CASSYSTGGPRNEQFF.

This clonotype was recorded at least ten times. The chain carries TRBV28 and TRBJ2-7; D gene ambiguous. Germline assignment: CDR1 MDHEN and CDR2 SYDVKM. CDR3 length: 13 amino acids. V lost 4 bases to trimming and J lost 2 bases, with 9 bases between them. This CDR3 reads CASSYKVAYEQYF. DNA for the CDR3: TGTGCCAGCAGTTATAAGGTCGCCTACGAGCAGTACTTC.

As for this clonotype: A much larger clone differs by one base, so this may be a read error. The chain is built from TRBV5-1 and TRBJ2-1; D not certain. Germline V gene lookup returns CDR1 SGHRS and CDR2 YFSETQ. The CDR3 loop spans 14 amino acids. V was cut by 0 bases and J by 5 bases, with 9 bases left in between. This CDR3 is CASSLVMADNEQFF. CDR3 sequence (DNA): TGCGCCAGCAGCTTGGTTATGGCGGACAATGAGCAGTTCTTC. The full variable domain, with the rest looked up from reference TRBV5-1 and TRBJ2-1, is KAGVTQTPRYLIKTRGQQVTLSCSPISGHRSVSWYQQTPGQGLQFLFEYFSETQRNKGNFPGRFSGRQFSNSRSEMNVSTLELGDSALYLCASSLVMADNEQFFGPGTRLTVL.

The J gene is TRBJ2-1, the V gene TRBV9; no firm D call. V was shortened by 2 bases and J by 5 bases, with 14 bases between the two germline ends. This CDR3 comprises 15 residues. Germline values: CDR1 SGDLS, CDR2 YYNGEE. CDR3 loop: CASSVSQIRNNEQFF. The CDR3 nucleotides are TGTGCCAGCAGCGTCTCCCAAATAAGGAACAATGAGCAGTTCTTC.

In its sample, this clonotype was seen a few times. The V call is TRBV20-1, the J call TRBJ1-5; possibly TRBD1 for D (6 bases). The CDR3 loop spans 13 amino acids. V gave up 6 bases and J gave up 2 bases, with 11 bases separating them. The germline gives CDR1 DFQATT, CDR2 SNEGSKA (reference sequence). The CDR3 DNA reads TGCAGTGCACAGGAGGGGGGCAATCAGCCCCAGCATTTT. Protein sequence: CSAQEGGNQPQHF.

This clonotype was seen ten or more times. This chain uses TRBV28 with TRBJ1-2, with 10 bases fitting TRBD1. Trimming removed 4 bases from V and 1 base from J; junction bases left unmatched: 12. From germline, CDR1 is MDHEN and CDR2 SYDVKM. The CDR3 extends over 18 amino acids. CDR3: CASSSRPGTGVGNYGYTF. As DNA, the CDR3 is TGTGCCAGCAGTTCGCGTCCCGGGACAGGGGTCGGTAACTATGGCTACACCTTC.

This clonotype was counted at least ten times. V is TRBV3-1 and J is TRBJ1-3; D gene unclear. The germline V and J ends were trimmed by 4 bases and 0 bases, with 10 bases remaining between them. The CDR3 spans 15 residues. The germline V gene has CDR1 LGHDT and CDR2 YNNKEL (reference sequence). The CDR3 DNA is TGTGCCAGCAGCCGAAAATTTTCCTCTGGAAACACCATATATTTT. It yields the protein CASSRKFSSGNTIYF.

This clonotype has just a few counts. V usage is TRBV24-1 and J usage is TRBJ1-5, with D maybe TRBD1 (5 bases). Germline values: CDR1 KGHDR, CDR2 SFDVKD. V dropped 4 bases and J dropped 2 bases, with 11 bases sitting between them. The CDR3 is 15 amino acids. CDR3 in amino acids: CATSDTGRGNQPQHF. The CDR3 DNA is TGTGCCACCAGTGACACAGGTAGAGGCAATCAGCCCCAGCATTTT.

This clonotype is termed medium-sized. The J gene is TRBJ2-7, the V gene TRBV20-1; 7 bases agree with TRBD2. V lost 0 bases, J lost 0 bases, and 5 bases stayed unmatched. Germline CDR1 reads DFQATT; CDR2 reads SNEGSKA (reference sequence). The CDR3 is 15 amino acids. In DNA, the CDR3 is TGCAGTGCTAGAGAGGAGACTAGCCTCTCCTACGAGCAGTACTTC. It specifies CSAREETSLSYEQYF.

This clonotype was recorded many times. The chain joins TRBV14 to TRBJ1-1, with a weak D call TRBD1 (6 bases). The ends were cut back, 0 bases at V and 0 bases at J, with 11 bases in the middle. CDR3 length equals 16 residues. CDR1 and CDR2 from the germline V gene are SGHDN and FVKESK. The CDR3 nucleotides are TGTGCCAGCAGCCAAGATTGGGGGCGGCTGAACACTGAAGCTTTCTTT. It encodes CASSQDWGRLNTEAFF.

The chain is built from TRBV12-3 or TRBV12-4 and TRBJ1-1; D is unclear. The CDR3 length is 13 residues. V was trimmed by 7 bases and J by 5 bases, leaving 14 bases between them. The CDR3 sequence: CASTQKWRTEAFF. CDR3 sequence (DNA): TGTGCCAGCACCCAAAAGTGGAGGACTGAAGCTTTCTTT.

This clonotype was counted only a few times. The chain carries TRBV18 and TRBJ2-1; a weak D match, TRBD2 (5 bases). V lost 10 bases to trimming and J lost 10 bases, with 11 bases between them. The germline V gene encodes CDR1 KGHSH and CDR2 LQKENI. The CDR3 covers 10 residues. The CDR3 sequence: CATPSGEQFF. The CDR3 nucleotides are TGTGCCACTCCCTCGGGGGAGCAGTTCTTC.

The sample holds a few counts of this clonotype. The chain joins TRBV24-1 to TRBJ2-3; possible D gene TRBD2, 6 bases. Germline CDR1 reads KGHDR; CDR2 reads SFDVKD. V was clipped by 4 bases and J by 1 base, with 14 bases between them. This CDR3 contains 16 residues. CDR3 nucleotides: TGTGCCACCAGTGACCCGGGAGTGCTAGGCACAGATACGCAGTATTTT. The encoded protein is CATSDPGVLGTDTQYF.

The chain has TRBV7-2 and TRBJ1-2, with a possible D match to TRBD1 (5 bases). Germline CDR1 SGHTA, CDR2 FQGNSA. The V end was cut by 1 base, the J end by 8 bases, with 11 bases between. This CDR3 has 13 residues. CDR3 nucleotide sequence: TGTGCCAGCAGCTTAGGGGGGGGATTGGGCTACACCTTC. Its translation: CASSLGGGLGYTF.

This clonotype was observed many times. The chain joins TRBV12-3 or TRBV12-4 to TRBJ2-5, with 7 bases fitting TRBD2. J gave up 3 bases and V 6 bases, and 7 bases lay outside the gene matches. This CDR3 has 14 residues. CDR3 DNA: TGTGCCAGCAGCCTCACTAGCGTCAAAGAGACCCAGTACTTC. This sequence encodes CASSLTSVKETQYF.

V is TRBV5-1 and J is TRBJ2-1, with TRBD2 identical over 13 bases. CDR1 SGHRS and CDR2 YFSETQ come from the germline V gene. J lost 9 bases, V lost 5 bases, and 5 bases had no gene match. The CDR3 is 14 residues long. Here the CDR3 reads CASRGLAGISEQFF. The DNA for the CDR3 is TGCGCCAGCAGGGGACTAGCGGGAATCAGTGAGCAGTTCTTC.

As for this clonotype: A much more abundant neighbour one base away suggests this may be a read error. The chain links TRBV27 to TRBJ2-7; D call uncertain. This CDR3 is built from 15 residues. The V and J ends lost 7 bases and 0 bases respectively, with 16 bases between them. From germline, CDR1 is MNHEY and CDR2 SMNVEV (reference sequence). The CDR3 DNA is TGTGCCAGCACTCCCCTCCTCTCGGACTCCTACGAGCAGTACTTC. Residues: CASTPLLSDSYEQYF.

This chain joins TRBV20-1 and TRBJ1-5; 7 bases are shared with TRBD1. This CDR3 spans 16 amino acids. V shed 4 bases, J shed 2 bases, and the junction held 11 bases outside the gene matches. CDR1 DFQATT and CDR2 SNEGSKA come from the germline V gene (reference sequence). The CDR3 coding sequence is TGCAGTGCTACTAAATTTTTCGGGACAGGCAATCAGCCCCAGCATTTT. Amino acids: CSATKFFGTGNQPQHF.

This clonotype occurred many times. The gene calls are TRBV19 and TRBJ2-1, with D maybe TRBD2 (6 bases). CDR1 and CDR2 from the germline V gene are LNHDA and SQIVND (reference sequence). The CDR3 has 11 residues. V was clipped by 3 bases and J by 10 bases, with 7 bases between them. The CDR3 sequence: CASSIGGEQFF. DNA for the CDR3: TGTGCCAGTAGTATCGGAGGGGAGCAGTTCTTC.

In its sample, this clonotype was seen many times. The genes are TRBV2 and TRBJ1-1, with D unclear. The CDR3 has 15 residues. Germline V gene sequence: CDR1 SNHLY, CDR2 FYNNEI. V gave up 3 bases and J gave up 7 bases, with 18 bases separating them. The DNA for the CDR3 is TGTGCCAGCAGTGAGAGGGAGGTGATGGGTCTTGAAGCTTTCTTT. It translates to CASSEREVMGLEAFF.

This clonotype was seen ten or more times. This chain's CDR3 is CASSLKRQGKGYGYTF. The CDR3 bases are TGTGCCAGCAGCCTGAAGCGGCAGGGGAAAGGATATGGCTACACCTTC. The rearrangement joins TRBV3-1 to TRBJ1-2, with a weak D call TRBD1 (6 bases). Trimming took 4 bases from V and 5 from J, leaving 20 bases between them. This CDR3 has 16 amino acids. The germline V gene has CDR1 LGHDT and CDR2 YNNKEL (reference sequence). Together with reference TRBV3-1 and TRBJ1-2, the CDR3 gives the full variable domain: DTAVSQTPKYLVTQMGNDKSIKCEQNLGHDTMYWYKQDSKKFLKIMFSYNNKELIINETVPNRFSPKSPDKAHLNLHINSLELGDSAVYFCASSLKRQGKGYGYTFGSGTRLTVV.

This clonotype was seen a few times. J is TRBJ1-6 and V is TRBV5-1; weak D call: TRBD1 (6 bases). The V and J ends lost 0 bases and 6 bases respectively, with 10 bases between them. Germline V gives CDR1 SGHRS, CDR2 YFSETQ. CDR3 length: 15 residues. CDR3: CASSLDRETNSPLHF. In DNA, the CDR3 is TGCGCCAGCAGCTTGGACAGGGAAACTAATTCACCCCTCCACTTT.

This clonotype was counted at least ten times. Germline and junction disagree at one end, which may indicate a read error. The CDR3 is CASSPRTVEKLFF. The DNA for the CDR3 is TGTGCCAGCAGTCCGAGGACAGTTGAAAAACTGTTTTTT. The chain links TRBV4-1 to TRBJ1-4, with D maybe TRBD1 (6 bases). Germline V gene lookup returns CDR1 MGHRA and CDR2 YSYEKL. The CDR3 spans 13 residues.

This clonotype was seen just once. The rearrangement joins TRBV10-3 to TRBJ2-7, with D possibly being TRBD1 or TRBD2 (6 bases each). Looked up from germline, CDR1 is ENHRY and CDR2 is SYGVKD. The length of the CDR3 is 13 residues. V gave up 1 base and J gave up 6 bases, with 10 bases separating them. The chain's CDR3 is CAISELGGGEQYF. For the CDR3, the DNA is TGTGCCATCAGTGAGTTGGGGGGCGGCGAGCAGTACTTC.

This clonotype has just a few counts. V and J are TRBV20-1 and TRBJ2-7; 10 nucleotides line up with TRBD1. V trimming: 3 bases; J trimming: 9 bases; junction bases outside the gene matches: 14. CDR1 is DFQATT and CDR2 is SNEGSKA in the germline V gene (reference sequence). This CDR3 has 15 residues. The DNA of the CDR3 is TGCAGTGCTAGTACAACCGGGACAGGGGAATTGGGGCAGTACTTC. Translation: CSASTTGTGELGQYF.

The chain is built from TRBV19 and TRBJ2-1; 8 positions match TRBD2. Germline V gives CDR1 LNHDA, CDR2 SQIVND (reference sequence). This CDR3 comprises 16 residues. J gave up 0 bases and V 1 base, and 2 bases lay outside the gene matches. This chain's CDR3 is CASSIGSGVSYNEQFF. CDR3 DNA: TGTGCCAGTAGTATAGGTAGCGGGGTCTCCTACAATGAGCAGTTCTTC.

This rearrangement joins TRBV27 to TRBJ2-3, with 11 bases matching TRBD2. Germline-derived CDR1 and CDR2 are MNHEY and SMNVEV (reference sequence). V trimming: 4 bases; J trimming: 3 bases; junction bases outside the gene matches: 3. The CDR3 sequence is 15 residues long. This chain's CDR3 is CASSSRTSGTDTQYF. The CDR3 bases are TGTGCCAGCAGTTCGAGGACTAGCGGGACAGATACGCAGTATTTT.

This clonotype was counted ten times or more. The CDR3 protein is CASSLESGTPLHF. CDR3 coding DNA: TGCGCCAGCAGCTTGGAGTCGGGAACCCCCCTCCACTTT. The chain is built from TRBV5-1 and TRBJ1-6; D remains unclear. V lost 0 bases to trimming and J lost 13 bases, with 11 bases between them. Germline CDR1 is SGHRS and CDR2 is YFSETQ. The CDR3 contains 13 residues.

This clonotype was seen many times. V gene TRBV2 combines with J gene TRBJ2-5, with D perhaps matching TRBD2 (6 bases). Germline V gene lookup returns CDR1 SNHLY and CDR2 FYNNEI. The CDR3 has 16 amino acids. With 11 bases removed from V and 2 bases from J, the gap between germline ends came to 24 bases. The CDR3 here is CAFSLTPGVNQETQYF. The CDR3 DNA follows: TGTGCCTTCTCCTTGACCCCGGGAGTTAATCAAGAGACCCAGTACTTC.